These 16 T cell receptor beta chains share one sample of origin, sequenced in a study of technical replicates of blood from a handful of donors (dated by TCRdb to 2017 to 2019). Library construction relied on the immunoSEQ multiplex PCR assay. TCRdb limited this immuneACCESS table to in-frame rearrangements with V and J called. A share of clones is missing; checked studies link under half to unresolved V genes, and the rest is unexplained. For this sample there are tens of thousands of clones; just under 95% appear just once. More than 0.2% of the sample is in the top ten clones. Specimen: T cells isolated from PBMCs. The receptors stem from a human donor in good health.

This rearrangement joins TRBV2 to TRBJ2-5, with TRBD2 matching over 7 bases. The trim removed 3 bases at V and 4 bases at J, leaving 2 bases unmatched. CDR3 length: 13 residues. Germline lookup yields CDR1 SNHLY and CDR2 FYNNEI. The CDR3 DNA reads as TGTGCCAGCAGTGACACGGGGGGAGAGACCCAGTACTTC. This gives the protein CASSDTGGETQYF.

This sequence joins TRBV10-3 and TRBJ2-2; TRBD1 is a possible D gene (6 bases). The CDR3 extends over 15 amino acids. The germline V gene has CDR1 ENHRY and CDR2 SYGVKD. The V end was cut by 3 bases, the J end by 4 bases, with 12 bases between. The CDR3 DNA sequence: TGTGCCATCAGTGACAGGGGTGAAGTCACCGGGGAGCTGTTTTTT. As protein: CAISDRGEVTGELFF.

This sequence joins TRBV28 and TRBJ2-5; 9 nucleotides match TRBD2. The CDR3 extends over 16 amino acids. CDR1 and CDR2 from the germline V gene are MDHEN and SYDVKM. The junction had 11 bases not matched to a gene; V was cut back by 2 bases and J by 7 bases. CDR3 nucleotides: TGTGCCAGCAGTTTAGTTGCGGGGGGGAGTGAAGGGACCCAGTACTTC. Translation gives CASSLVAGGSEGTQYF.

In its sample, this clone was seen once. J is TRBJ2-1 and V is TRBV29-1; D might be TRBD2 (6 bases). The V gene's germline CDR1 is SQVTM and CDR2 ANQGSEA. The V end lost 4 bases, the J end lost 6 bases, and 7 bases lay between the germline ends. The CDR3 is 11 residues long. CDR3 coding DNA: TGCAGCGTTGCCGGGGGCAATGAGCAGTTCTTC. This translates into CSVAGGNEQFF.

This chain uses TRBV6-5 with TRBJ2-2, with 8 bases aligning to TRBD2. V was pared by 6 bases and J by 4 bases, with 7 bases of the junction left unmatched. Germline values: CDR1 MNHEY, CDR2 SVGAGI. The length of the CDR3 is 15 residues. The CDR3 coding sequence is TGTGCCAGCAGACAGGCCGGGACTAGCACCGGGGAGCTGTTTTTT. Its protein product is CASRQAGTSTGELFF.

Details on this clone: Sequence at one end of the junction differs from germline and may be a read error. The CDR3 is CAGSVRDRGSGELFF. The CDR3 bases are TGTGCCGGCAGCGTCCGGGACAGAGGATCCGGGGAGCTGTTTTTT. The chain uses TRBV11-3 and TRBJ2-2, with 7 bases fitting TRBD1. The germline gives CDR1 SGHNT, CDR2 YENEEA. The CDR3 is made up of 15 amino acids. The full variable domain, its missing parts supplied by reference TRBV11-3 and TRBJ2-2, is EAGVVQSPRYKIIEKKQPVAFWCNPISGHNTLYWYLQNLGQGPELLIRYENEEAVDDSQLPKDRFSAERLKGVDSTLKIQPAELGDSAVYLCAGSVRDRGSGELFFGEGSRLTVL.

V and J are TRBV18 and TRBJ1-4; 8 bases fit TRBD1. The CDR3 totals 13 residues. Germline CDR1 and CDR2: KGHSH and LQKENI. Trimming removed 5 bases from V and 7 bases from J; junction bases left unmatched: 3. The CDR3 sequence: CASSTGQGEKLFF. Here the CDR3 DNA reads TGTGCCAGCTCAACCGGACAGGGTGAAAAACTGTTTTTT.

This rearrangement joins TRBV28 to TRBJ2-7, with D possibly TRBD1 on 5 matching bases. V dropped 3 bases and J dropped 4 bases, with 10 bases sitting between them. This CDR3 spans 13 amino acids. Germline V lookup: CDR1 MDHEN, CDR2 SYDVKM. As DNA, the CDR3 is TGTGCCAGCAGTTTTCAGGGAAGGTACGAGCAGTACTTC. This codes for CASSFQGRYEQYF.

In the case of this clone: One end of the junction fails to match germline, which may point to a read error. The V gene is TRBV5-4, the J gene TRBJ2-1; no definite D call. CDR1 and CDR2 (germline): SGHNT, YYREEE (reference sequence). CDR3 length equals 11 residues. CDR3 in amino acids: CANSRGTEQFF. The CDR3 coding sequence is TGTGCCAACAGCCGCGGAACTGAGCAGTTCTTC.

The table lists this clone with a count of one. The chain carries TRBV18 and TRBJ2-3; 7 bases fit TRBD1. Germline V gene data show CDR1 as KGHSH and CDR2 as LQKENI. Losses at the gene ends were 3 bases for V and 0 bases for J; bases not matched to a gene: 6. The CDR3 loop spans 16 amino acids. This CDR3 is CASSPLGTASTDTQYF. In nucleotides, the CDR3 is TGTGCCAGCTCACCGCTTGGGACAGCTAGCACAGATACGCAGTATTTT.

This chain links TRBV28 with TRBJ1-1; 7 nucleotides align to TRBD1. Germline CDR1 and CDR2: MDHEN and SYDVKM. J lost 4 bases, V lost 5 bases, and 7 bases had no gene match. The CDR3 consists of 14 residues. The CDR3 DNA reads TGTGCCAGCAGTCACAGGGGAACGACCACTGAAGCTTTCTTT. It codes for CASSHRGTTTEAFF.

The genes are TRBV7-9 and TRBJ2-2; D gene ambiguous. Germline loops: CDR1 SEHNR, CDR2 FQNEAQ (reference sequence). Trimming pared 3 bases from V and 1 base from J, leaving 9 bases between. The CDR3 spans 15 residues. CDR3: CASSFHPLNTGELFF. As DNA, the CDR3 is TGTGCCAGCAGCTTTCACCCACTGAACACCGGGGAGCTGTTTTTT.

This chain connects TRBV11-3 to TRBJ1-1; D gene unclear. The germline gives CDR1 SGHNT, CDR2 YENEEA. The CDR3 covers 13 residues. Between the trimmed V and J ends, which lost 5 bases and 7 bases, there was a span of 14 bases. This chain's CDR3 is CASSPIWPSEAFF. CDR3 in DNA: TGTGCCAGCAGCCCAATTTGGCCCAGTGAAGCTTTCTTT.

The chain links TRBV19 to TRBJ1-5; TRBD1 aligns across 10 bases. Looked up from germline, CDR1 is LNHDA and CDR2 is SQIVND (reference sequence). The CDR3 is made up of 16 amino acids. Trimming removed 5 bases from V and 2 bases from J; junction bases left unmatched: 6. The CDR3 protein is CASSPETGGRNQPQHF. The CDR3, as DNA: TGTGCCAGTAGTCCAGAGACAGGGGGCCGCAATCAGCCCCAGCATTTT.

This sequence joins TRBV6-5 and TRBJ2-2; possible D gene TRBD1, 6 bases. V shed 2 bases and J shed 1 base, with 11 bases lying between them. This CDR3 contains 16 residues. Germline V gene sequence: CDR1 MNHEY, CDR2 SVGAGI. The CDR3 nucleotides are TGTGCCAGCAGTTACCACAGGACAGTGAACACCGGGGAGCTGTTTTTT. Amino acids: CASSYHRTVNTGELFF.

The chain is built from TRBV2 and TRBJ2-5; 11 positions agree with TRBD1. Trimming took 6 bases from V and 6 from J; bases not matched to a gene: 24. The CDR3 is made up of 20 amino acids. Germline V lookup: CDR1 SNHLY, CDR2 FYNNEI. Here the CDR3 DNA reads TGTGCCAGCAGGGATCTTGAGGGAGGACAGGGGGCGATGTTTCGAAAGACCCAGTACTTC. This translates into CASRDLEGGQGAMFRKTQYF.